One and the same sample provided the 23 T cell receptor beta chains below, sequenced in a study of metastatic and nonmetastatic thyroid tumors. TCRdb reprocessed the PCR reads using MiXCR. This sample carries about 16,000 clones, about 24% of them seen once, and the ten largest clones take around 7.6%. Thyroid surgery was performed in patients who had received no treatment beforehand. Specimen: adjacent normal tissue. The receptor set was obtained from a female donor with papillary thyroid cancer or a benign thyroid nodule (not recorded which). Some clones in this sample may be carry-over from other donors' samples.

This clone occurred a few times. The junction departs from the called germline gene at one end, perhaps through a read error. The genes are TRBV6-1 and TRBJ2-7; 7 bases are shared with TRBD2. The CDR3 runs 13 residues. The germline CDR1 and CDR2 sequences are MNHNS and SASEGT. The CDR3 nucleotides are TGTGCCAGCATCGGGGGGTCCGTCTTAGAGCGGTACTTC. This encodes CASIGGSVLERYF.

The chain has TRBV5-1 and TRBJ2-7, with D possibly TRBD2 on 5 matching bases. CDR1 is SGHRS and CDR2 is YFSETQ in the germline V gene. Deletions cut 2 bases from V and 1 base from J, with 22 bases between. The CDR3 extends over 18 amino acids. CDR3 bases: TGCGCCAGCAGCTTCCAGACCCTTAGCGTGAATAGGTCCTACGAGCAGTACTTC. It encodes CASSFQTLSVNRSYEQYF.

This clone was detected many times. V usage is TRBV29-1 and J usage is TRBJ2-3, with D perhaps TRBD1 (8 bases). Between the trimmed V and J ends, which lost 8 bases and 0 bases, there was a span of 12 bases. CDR3 size: 13 residues. The germline gives CDR1 SQVTM, CDR2 ANQGSEA. CDR3 DNA: TGCAGCTTACAGGGGGGGAGCACAGATACGCAGTATTTT. Translation: CSLQGGSTDTQYF.

This clone has a count of ten or more. The chain has TRBV19 and TRBJ2-1; 10 bases are shared with TRBD2. Per germline, CDR1 LNHDA and CDR2 SQIVND (reference sequence). J was trimmed by 7 bases and V by 1 base; bases with no gene match: 4. This CDR3 is 15 amino acids long. The CDR3: CASSIGLAGYNEQFF. The DNA of the CDR3 is TGTGCCAGTAGTATAGGACTAGCGGGTTATAATGAGCAGTTCTTC.

The chain couples TRBV20-1 to TRBJ2-2; D is ambiguous. CDR3 length: 16 amino acids. Per germline, CDR1 DFQATT and CDR2 SNEGSKA (reference sequence). V dropped 0 bases and J dropped 2 bases, with 13 bases sitting between them. CDR3 region: CSARDWRDGNTGELFF. The CDR3 nucleotides read TGCAGTGCTAGAGATTGGCGAGATGGAAACACCGGGGAGCTGTTTTTT.

This clone was seen at least ten times. V is TRBV19 and J is TRBJ1-5; tentative D call: TRBD1 (5 bases). The CDR3 consists of 15 residues. Between the trimmed V and J ends, which lost 0 bases and 6 bases, there was a span of 12 bases. Germline values: CDR1 LNHDA, CDR2 SQIVND (reference sequence). This CDR3 reads CASSIDRRTFQPQHF. Written as DNA, the CDR3 is TGTGCCAGTAGTATAGATCGGCGGACATTTCAGCCCCAGCATTTT.

The chain carries TRBV19 and TRBJ1-4, with 7 positions matching TRBD1. V shed 3 bases and J 7 bases; nucleotides not matched to a gene: 5. Germline V gene sequence: CDR1 LNHDA, CDR2 SQIVND (reference sequence). There are 14 residues in the CDR3. The CDR3 reads CASSMTGHREKLFF. CDR3 sequence (DNA): TGTGCCAGTAGTATGACAGGGCACCGTGAAAAACTGTTTTTT.

The chain couples TRBV27 to TRBJ2-7; 8 nucleotides agree with TRBD1. Germline V gene sequence: CDR1 MNHEY, CDR2 SMNVEV (reference sequence). J gave up 2 bases and V 6 bases, and 9 bases lay outside the gene matches. The CDR3 covers 15 residues. CDR3 amino acids: CASSGQGKETYEQYF. CDR3 DNA: TGTGCCAGCAGCGGACAGGGTAAGGAAACCTACGAGCAGTACTTC.

This clone was found a few times. This chain joins TRBV6-4 and TRBJ2-1, with D perhaps TRBD1 (5 bases). The CDR3 runs 16 residues. The germline V gene encodes CDR1 MRHNA and CDR2 SNTAGT. V lost 11 bases, J lost 4 bases, and 24 bases lay in between. The CDR3 DNA reads as TGTGCCTACAGCGACTCGCGTAGGGGAAGATACAATGAGCAGTTCTTC. Residues: CAYSDSRRGRYNEQFF.

The chain carries TRBV12-3 or TRBV12-4 and TRBJ2-5, with 8 nucleotides matching TRBD2. The CDR3 is 15 residues long. V gave up 3 bases and J gave up 5 bases; unmatched junction bases: 8. The CDR3 here is CASSFEAGVGETQYF. The CDR3, as DNA: TGTGCCAGCAGTTTCGAAGCGGGAGTGGGGGAGACCCAGTACTTC.

The table lists this clone with many counts. The chain has TRBV5-6 and TRBJ2-4, with D possibly matching TRBD2 (5 bases). The CDR3 runs to 19 residues. Trimming took off 4 bases at V and 0 bases at J, with 23 bases between the two ends. From germline, CDR1 is SGHDT and CDR2 YYEEEE. CDR3 in DNA: TGTGCCAGCAGCCGGATTATGGTTGAGGGTTCACTAGCCAAAAACATTCAGTACTTC. It yields the protein CASSRIMVEGSLAKNIQYF.

This clone was found a few times. V usage is TRBV18 and J usage is TRBJ2-3; 7 bases are a match to TRBD2. CDR1 and CDR2 from the germline V gene are KGHSH and LQKENI. CDR3 length: 15 residues. Trimming took 0 bases from V and 6 from J; bases not matched to a gene: 6. CDR3 in amino acids: CASSPPSGAGDTQYF. CDR3 DNA sequence: TGTGCCAGCTCACCACCAAGCGGGGCAGGGGATACGCAGTATTTT.

Comment on this clone: It is likely a read error, because the conserved phenylalanine at the end of the CDR3 is missing. The genes are TRBV12-3 or TRBV12-4 and TRBJ2-1; 7 bases agree with TRBD2. J was trimmed by 9 bases and V by 9 bases; bases with no gene match: 14. The CDR3 loop spans 14 amino acids. CDR3 region: CARSVGGSVGEQFC. CDR3 coding DNA: TGTGCCAGAAGTGTGGGCGGGAGCGTTGGTGAGCAGTTCTGC.

This clone was seen many times. The chain recombines TRBV7-2 with TRBJ2-7; TRBD1 matches at 7 bases. Germline V CDR1 and CDR2: SGHTA, FQGNSA. V was pared by 3 bases and J by 1 base, with 6 bases of the junction left unmatched. The CDR3 is 15 residues long. The CDR3 sequence is CASSFLQGPSYEQYF. The CDR3 region has the DNA TGTGCCAGCAGCTTTTTACAGGGGCCGTCCTACGAGCAGTACTTC.

Sample share makes this clone medium-sized. The V call is TRBV12-3 or TRBV12-4, the J call TRBJ2-7, with D perhaps TRBD1 (6 bases). This CDR3 is 13 amino acids long. The V end lost 6 bases, the J end lost 2 bases, and 11 bases lay between the germline ends. Here the CDR3 DNA reads TGTGCCAGCAGCAACAGGGATGCCTACGAGCAGTACTTC. Its protein is CASSNRDAYEQYF.

A remark on this clone: One base away lies a much larger clone, so this may be a sequencing read error. The genes are TRBV13 and TRBJ2-3, with 9 bases identical to TRBD2. CDR1 and CDR2 (germline): PRHDT, FYEKMQ (reference sequence). The CDR3 loop spans 16 amino acids. Losses at the gene ends were 7 bases for V and 3 bases for J; bases not matched to a gene: 11. CDR3 protein: CASIWKTSGRTDTQYF. CDR3 sequence (DNA): TGTGCCAGCATCTGGAAGACTAGCGGACGAACAGATACGCAGTATTTT.

By share, this clone ranks as medium-sized. V usage is TRBV10-2 and J usage is TRBJ2-7; the match to TRBD1 covers 7 bases. There are 17 residues in the CDR3. The trim removed 3 bases at V and 3 bases at J, leaving 14 bases unmatched. CDR1 is WSHSY, CDR2 SAAADI, per germline. The CDR3 protein is CASSDSNGQAPGYEQYF. Here the CDR3 DNA reads TGCGCCAGCAGTGACTCGAACGGACAGGCGCCTGGCTACGAGCAGTACTTC.

This clone appeared many times. At one of its ends the junction is not consistent with the germline gene, which may arise from a read error. Other DNA sequences in the same sample also yield this CDR3. The V gene is TRBV24-1, the J gene TRBJ1-4, with a tentative D call TRBD1 (6 bases). CDR3 length: 14 residues. Per germline, CDR1 KGHDR and CDR2 SFDVKD. The CDR3 sequence: CATSDPLQGEKLFF. CDR3 DNA: TGTGCCACTAGTGACCCCCTTCAGGGGGAAAAACTGTTTTTT.

This clone is medium-sized within its sample. CDR3 sequence: CASRRSTGNRDGYTF. The CDR3 nucleotides read TGTGCCAGCAGGCGATCGACCGGGAATCGGGATGGCTACACCTTC. The chain recombines TRBV2 with TRBJ1-2; D remains ambiguous. The V and J ends lost 6 bases and 6 bases respectively, with 20 bases between them. The CDR3 extends over 15 amino acids. Looked up from germline, CDR1 is SNHLY and CDR2 is FYNNEI.

About this clone: Here the CDR3 omits its conserved ending phenylalanine or tryptophan, so a read error is the likely source. V usage is TRBV6-5 and J usage is TRBJ2-5; TRBD1 matches 7 bases. J lost 5 bases, V lost 4 bases, and 10 bases had no gene match. Germline values: CDR1 MNHEY, CDR2 SVGAGI. The CDR3 has 15 residues. CDR3 coding DNA: TGTGCCAGCAGTTCCGACAGGGTGTGTCGGGAGACCCAGTACCTC. Amino acid sequence: CASSSDRVCRETQYL.

This clone has at least ten counts. For the CDR3, the DNA is TGTGCCAGCAGCTTAGAGAGGAAGCGGGGGGAGCAGTACTTC. This encodes CASSLERKRGEQYF. The chain uses TRBV7-9 and TRBJ2-7; 8 nucleotides agree with TRBD2. This CDR3 comprises 14 residues. Germline-derived CDR1 and CDR2 are SEHNR and FQNEAQ (reference sequence). Losses at the gene ends were 1 base for V and 7 bases for J; bases not matched to a gene: 6.

By its share, this clone is medium-sized (0.01 to 0.1%). This chain joins TRBV6-5 and TRBJ2-7, with 7 positions matching TRBD2. The junction had 17 bases not matched to a gene; V was cut back by 0 bases and J by 6 bases. CDR1 is MNHEY, CDR2 SVGAGI, per germline. The CDR3 has 18 amino acids. Here the CDR3 reads CASSYSLGSGEPTAEQYF. Here the CDR3 DNA reads TGTGCCAGCAGTTACTCGCTGGGAAGCGGGGAACCTACTGCCGAGCAGTACTTC.

This clone has just a few counts. One end of the junction varies from germline; a read error may be responsible. V and J are TRBV24-1 and TRBJ2-3; unclear D gene. CDR3 size: 13 residues. Germline values: CDR1 KGHDR, CDR2 SFDVKD. The CDR3 here is CATSDLPQAPLDF. DNA of the CDR3: TGTGCCACCAGTGATTTGCCCCAGGCGCCTTTGGATTTT.